The rows below give T cell receptor beta chains drawn from one sample of a study of brain T cells in children with intractable seizures. The table came from immunoSEQ multiplex PCR; TCRdb's copy has only in-frame clones and leaves some out. The sample records 75,000 to 80,000 clones, roughly 91% being singletons. This specimen consisted of peripheral blood, obtained at surgery. The receptors come from a boy under two years old with tuberous sclerosis and intractable seizures. CDR3s include the opening cysteine and the closing phenylalanine or tryptophan. A D gene is named only where the DNA matches it firmly. Clone sizes are given selectively: once, few, many, or a class where the clone is expanded.

d_call j_call clone_size v_call cdr3_nt cdr3_aa
NA TRBJ2-3 NA TRBV5-4 TGTGCCAGCAGCTTCCCCCGGGGGGCTCGAGATACGCAGTATTTT CASSFPRGARDTQYF
TRBD1 TRBJ2-7 NA TRBV5-6 TGTGCCAGCAGCTGGACAGGCCGAGGGTCCTACGAGCAGTACTTC CASSWTGRGSYEQYF
TRBD2 TRBJ2-1 NA TRBV5-1 TGCGCCAGCAGCCTCTCAATACCGGGACTAGTATACAATGAGCAGTTCTTC CASSLSIPGLVYNEQFF
TRBD2 TRBJ2-7 NA TRBV27 TGTGCCAGCAGATCTGCGTGGCGGGGGGGGCCCAACGAGCAGTACTTC CASRSAWRGGPNEQYF
TRBD2 TRBJ2-1 NA TRBV4-1 TGCGCCAGCAGACGGGGACTAGCGGACTCCTACAATGAGCAGTTCTTC CASRRGLADSYNEQFF
NA TRBJ1-1 NA TRBV12-3/TRBV12-4 TGTGCCAGCAGTGTTCCTGGTTTGGAAGCTTTCTTT CASSVPGLEAFF
NA TRBJ1-1 NA TRBV19 TGTGCCAGTAGTCCAGTGCGGAACACTGAAGCTTTCTTT CASSPVRNTEAFF
NA TRBJ1-2 NA TRBV9 TGTGCCAGCAGCGCACGGGAGCCTTCTAACTATGGCTACACCTTC CASSAREPSNYGYTF
NA TRBJ1-1 NA TRBV19 TGTGCCAGTAGTATCCCCCCAGGGAACACTGAAGCTTTCTTT CASSIPPGNTEAFF
TRBD1 TRBJ2-3 NA TRBV27 TGTGCCAGCAGTTTATCCAAGACAACAGGGGGGAACACAGATACGCAGTATTTT CASSLSKTTGGNTDTQYF
NA TRBJ1-2 NA TRBV5-1 TGCGCCAGCAGCTTGGCCGGCGGCCCCTATGGCTACACCTTC CASSLAGGPYGYTF
NA TRBJ2-7 NA TRBV13 TGTGCCAGCAGCAATCCCCGGGACTCTCTCTACGAGCAGTACTTC CASSNPRDSLYEQYF
NA TRBJ1-3 NA TRBV2 TGTGCCAGCACCAAGACAGTCCACTCTGGAAACACCATATATTTT CASTKTVHSGNTIYF
NA TRBJ2-1 NA TRBV3-1/TRBV3-2 TGTGCCAGCAGCCCGGAGGTAGGGAGCTCCTACAATGAGCAGTTCTTC CASSPEVGSSYNEQFF
TRBD2 TRBJ2-1 NA TRBV7-3 TGTGCCAGCAGCTTAGAGCGGGGCCACTACAATGAGCAGTTCTTC CASSLERGHYNEQFF
TRBD1 TRBJ1-1 NA TRBV10-1 TGCGCCAGCATACCGGGACAGGGGAACACTGAAGCTTTCTTT CASIPGQGNTEAFF
NA TRBJ2-3 once TRBV5-6 TGTGCCAGCAGCGGGTGGGAGGTAGATACGCAGTATTTT CASSGWEVDTQYF
NA TRBJ2-1 NA TRBV5-6 TGTGCCAGCAGCCCCGGGGTTAACTCCTACAATGAGCAGTTCTTC CASSPGVNSYNEQFF
NA TRBJ2-3 NA TRBV19 TGTGCCAGTAGTATAGTGGTGACAGATACGCAGTATTTT CASSIVVTDTQYF
TRBD2 TRBJ2-7 NA TRBV19 TGTGCCAGTAGTCCTAGCGGGAGTACGCTCTACGAGCAGTACTTC CASSPSGSTLYEQYF
NA TRBJ1-2 NA TRBV30 TGTGCCTGGGACACCAACTATGGCTACACCTTC CAWDTNYGYTF
NA TRBJ2-2 NA TRBV9 TGTGCCAGCAGCGTGGCAGGGAGCAGGACCGGGGAGCTGTTTTTT CASSVAGSRTGELFF
NA TRBJ2-1 NA TRBV5-6 TGTGCCAGCAGCTCCACGTACAATGAGCAGTTCTTC CASSSTYNEQFF
NA TRBJ2-3 once TRBV5-1 TGCGCCAGCAGCGTACAGGGCTGGAGCACAGATACGCAGTATTTT CASSVQGWSTDTQYF
NA TRBJ1-2 NA TRBV27 TGTGCCAGCAGGAGCGAATCCTATGGCTACACCTTC CASRSESYGYTF
NA TRBJ1-1 NA TRBV9 TGTGCCAGCAGCGTAGCAGAGGGGAAGAACACTGAAGCTTTCTTT CASSVAEGKNTEAFF
NA TRBJ1-1 NA TRBV14 TGTGCCAGCAGCTACCGGACAGCGGTAACTGAAGCTTTCTTT CASSYRTAVTEAFF
TRBD1 TRBJ2-7 NA TRBV29-1 TGCAGCGTTGGGGACAGGGGCTACGAGCAGTACTTC CSVGDRGYEQYF
NA TRBJ1-3 NA TRBV13 TGTGCCAGCAGCATAATCCGGACGGGAGGAGGAAACACCATATATTTT CASSIIRTGGGNTIYF
NA TRBJ1-1 NA TRBV18 TGTGCCAGCTCACGAACCGGGACCTTGAACACTGAAGCTTTCTTT CASSRTGTLNTEAFF
NA TRBJ2-1 NA TRBV24-1 TGTGCCACCAGTGATTTAGGGGGAGGGGTCGACAATGAGCAGTTCTTC CATSDLGGGVDNEQFF
TRBD1 TRBJ1-2 NA TRBV19 TGTGCCAGTAGTATGAAATACCGGGACAGAGAAAACTATGGCTACACCTTC CASSMKYRDRENYGYTF
NA TRBJ1-2 NA TRBV4-1 TGCGCCAGCAGCCCGGGACACGTCCTAGGCTATGGCTACACCTTC CASSPGHVLGYGYTF
NA TRBJ1-6 NA TRBV7-6 TGTGCCAGCAGCCGGACCCAGGGTTTCTATAATTCACCCCTCCACTTT CASSRTQGFYNSPLHF
TRBD1 TRBJ2-2 once TRBV18 TGTGCCAGCTCACGGACAGGTTACACCGGGGAGCTGTTTTTT CASSRTGYTGELFF
NA TRBJ1-1 few TRBV19 TGTGCCAGTAGTACAGGGGAGAACACTGAAGCTTTCTTT CASSTGENTEAFF
NA TRBJ1-5 NA TRBV27 TGTGCCAGCAGTTTATCGAAGCCTTCTTTCAGGGAGCCCCAGCATTTT CASSLSKPSFREPQHF
NA TRBJ2-7 NA TRBV9 TGTGCCAGCAGCGCTGGGACGGATCCCTCCTACGAGCAGTACTTC CASSAGTDPSYEQYF
NA TRBJ1-2 NA TRBV24-1 TGTGCCACCAGGCTTACGCACTATGGCTACACCTTC CATRLTHYGYTF
NA TRBJ2-1 NA TRBV5-1 TGCGCCAGCAGCTTGGAGAAGGGGACGCAGTTCTTC CASSLEKGTQFF
TRBD1 TRBJ1-4 NA TRBV6-5 TGTGCCAGCAGCGTGACAGGGTCCAATGAAAAACTGTTTTTT CASSVTGSNEKLFF
NA TRBJ2-2 NA TRBV6-6 TGTGCCAGCCAGGCTACAGGGATGAACACCGGGGAGCTGTTTTTT CASQATGMNTGELFF
NA TRBJ2-7 NA TRBV10-3 TGTGCCATCAGTGAGTCGAGCGCGACAGGAGTCTACGAGCAGTACTTC CAISESSATGVYEQYF
NA TRBJ2-5 NA TRBV3-1/TRBV3-2 TGTGCCAGCAGCCGTACCAACTTATTCCAGGGTTTAGAGACCCAGTACTTC CASSRTNLFQGLETQYF
NA TRBJ1-4 NA TRBV4-2 TGTGCCAGCAGCCAAGCGGACAGTCGGAAACTGTTTTTT CASSQADSRKLFF
NA TRBJ2-3 NA TRBV10-2 TGCGCCAGCAGTGCCGAGGGGGATACGCAGTATTTT CASSAEGDTQYF
TRBD1 TRBJ1-2 NA TRBV7-2 TGTGCCAGCAGCTTATGGGACAGGGGAGACTATGGCTACACCTTC CASSLWDRGDYGYTF
NA TRBJ1-1 NA TRBV13 TGTGCCAGCAGCCCCCCTTCGGGGGACACTGAAGCTTTCTTT CASSPPSGDTEAFF